The TCR beta chain under discussion was sequenced for a study of regulatory T cells in long-lasting Graves disease. Time point noted: newly diagnosed GD, antithyroid drugs for less than 3 months. PBMC-extracted RNA yielded the TCR library. CDR1 MGHRA and CDR2 YSYEKL come from the germline V gene. Trimming left V 3 bases short and J 6 bases short, with 12 bases between. The CDR3 loop spans 14 amino acids. Points from the study as a whole: Newly diagnosed patients shared about 950 public clonotypes; persistent patients shared more than 2,500. Persistent Graves' patients possessed reduced TCR diversity relative to recently diagnosed ones.

This clonotype has only a few counts. Its matching antigen is unknown. According to the study, TCR beta libraries were built with iRepertoire HTBI primers and CDR3-region Arm-PCR. TCRdb itself ran the multiplex PCR reads through MiXCR, one entry per CDR3 protein. The sample shows about 470,000 distinct CDR3 sequences, approximately 15% of them seen only once. The sample was also reused in another study, on T cells in Graves' hyperthyroidism and ophthalmopathy. As that report states: Patients aged 18 to 65 with hyperthyroidism were newly diagnosed, with duration under 2 months.

The receptor comes from a woman aged 30 to 39 with Graves disease. Sequenced here: peripheral blood mononuclear cells (PBMCs), sampled at new diagnosis, from a patient treated with antithyroid drugs. The genes are TRBV4-1 and TRBJ1-5, with a possible D match to TRBD1 (6 bases). Written as DNA, the CDR3 is TGCGCCAGCAGCCAGATAACACAGGGTCAGCCCCAGCATTTT. This translates into CASSQITQGQPQHF.